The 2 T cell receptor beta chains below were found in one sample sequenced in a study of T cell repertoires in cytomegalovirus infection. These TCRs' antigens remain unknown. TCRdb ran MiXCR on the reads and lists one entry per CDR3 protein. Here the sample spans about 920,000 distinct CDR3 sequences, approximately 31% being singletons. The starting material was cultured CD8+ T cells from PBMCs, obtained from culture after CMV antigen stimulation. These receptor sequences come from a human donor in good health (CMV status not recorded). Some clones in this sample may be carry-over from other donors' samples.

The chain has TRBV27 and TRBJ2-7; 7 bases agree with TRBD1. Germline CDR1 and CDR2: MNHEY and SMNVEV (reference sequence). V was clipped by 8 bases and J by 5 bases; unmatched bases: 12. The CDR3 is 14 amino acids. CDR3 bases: TGTGCCAGCTCTCCCCAGGCAGGGGGAGACGAGCAGTACTTC. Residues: CASSPQAGGDEQYF.

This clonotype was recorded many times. CDR3 in DNA: TGTGCCAGCAGCTCACCCAGGGGATGGGAGACCCAGTACTTC. It translates to CASSSPRGWETQYF. The chain is built from TRBV7-9 and TRBJ2-5; D may be TRBD1 (6 bases). The CDR3 has 14 amino acids. Trimming left V 4 bases short and J 5 bases short, with 14 bases between. The germline gives CDR1 SEHNR, CDR2 FQNEAQ (reference sequence).